The 30 T cell receptor beta chains below all came from one sample that was sequenced in a study of blood T cells in healthy people across ages. Sample-barcoded 5' priming and a J-beta primer mix drove a second PCR of roughly 6 to 12 cycles. MiXCR was run by TCRdb on the 5' RACE reads, yielding one entry per CDR3 protein. The table has about 1.6 million distinct CDR3 sequences, 30% to 35% seen once. The sequenced sample was blood. These TCRs come from a woman in her twenties or thirties in good health.

This clonotype was counted a few times. The chain employs TRBV5-4 and TRBJ2-7, with D uncertain. CDR1 and CDR2 from the germline V gene are SGHNT and YYREEE (reference sequence). This CDR3 spans 12 amino acids. Trimming removed 5 bases from V and 0 bases from J, with 6 bases in between. CDR3 DNA sequence: TGTGCCAGCAGATACGACTCCTACGAGCAGTACTTC. Amino acids: CASRYDSYEQYF. Combining the CDR3 with reference TRBV5-4 and TRBJ2-7 gives the whole variable domain ETGVTQSPTHLIKTRGQQVTLRCSSQSGHNTVSWYQQALGQGPQFIFQYYREEENGRGNFPPRFSGLQFPNYSSELNVNALELDDSALYLCASRYDSYEQYFGPGTRLTVT.

The chain has TRBV6-1 and TRBJ2-7; D perhaps matches TRBD2 (6 bases). The CDR3 runs to 12 residues. Trimming removed 7 bases at V and 2 bases at J, with 9 bases between. The V gene's germline CDR1 is MNHNS and CDR2 SASEGT. The CDR3 coding sequence is TGTGCCAGCAAGCGGGCGGCCTACGAGCAGTACTTC. This codes for CASKRAAYEQYF.

This rearrangement joins TRBV20-1 to TRBJ1-2; weak D call: TRBD1 (6 bases). Trimming left V 1 base short and J 3 bases short, with 12 bases between. Germline CDR1 is DFQATT and CDR2 is SNEGSKA (reference sequence). This CDR3 comprises 14 residues. The CDR3: CSARVSRTDYGYTF. The CDR3 DNA reads as TGCAGTGCTAGAGTATCGAGGACAGACTATGGCTACACCTTC.

The V and J genes are TRBV4-1 and TRBJ2-3; 7 bases fit TRBD2. V was clipped by 3 bases and J by 2 bases; unmatched bases: 5. The CDR3 has 15 amino acids. Germline assignment: CDR1 MGHRA and CDR2 YSYEKL. CDR3 sequence: CASSQGRVYTDTQYF. The CDR3 DNA follows: TGCGCCAGCAGCCAGGGGAGGGTTTACACAGATACGCAGTATTTT.

The genes are TRBV20-1 and TRBJ1-5; D unclear. V shed 1 base and J shed 3 bases, with 13 bases lying between them. CDR1 is DFQATT, CDR2 SNEGSKA, per germline (reference sequence). The CDR3 totals 15 residues. The CDR3 here is CSARVSAANNQPQHF. The CDR3 DNA sequence: TGCAGTGCTAGAGTTTCGGCTGCAAACAATCAGCCCCAGCATTTT.

The chain couples TRBV18 to TRBJ1-5, with TRBD1 matching over 7 bases. CDR1 is KGHSH and CDR2 is LQKENI in the germline V gene. With V trimmed by 2 bases and J by 5 bases, 6 bases remained unmatched. The CDR3 is 15 amino acids. The CDR3 nucleotides read TGTGCCAGCTCACCAACGACAGGGATGCATCAGCCCCAGCATTTT. Its protein is CASSPTTGMHQPQHF.

The gene calls are TRBV27 and TRBJ1-2, with D unclear. CDR3 size: 15 residues. CDR1 is MNHEY and CDR2 is SMNVEV in the germline V gene (reference sequence). Trimming took 6 bases from V and 5 from J, leaving 19 bases between them. CDR3 loop: CASRSEGSISYGYTF. DNA for the CDR3: TGTGCCAGCAGGTCAGAGGGCTCTATTAGTTATGGCTACACCTTC.

This clonotype was seen ten or more times. The V and J genes are TRBV4-2 and TRBJ1-4; D might be TRBD1 (6 bases). With 3 bases removed from V and 6 bases from J, the gap between germline ends came to 11 bases. The CDR3 is made up of 14 amino acids. Germline loops: CDR1 LGHNA, CDR2 YNFKEQ. Here the CDR3 reads CASSQGARDEKLFF. The CDR3 coding sequence is TGTGCCAGCAGCCAGGGGGCGCGGGATGAAAAACTGTTTTTT.

This chain joins TRBV3-1 and TRBJ1-1; 8 bases line up with TRBD1. Germline CDR1 reads LGHDT; CDR2 reads YNNKEL (reference sequence). The V segment lost 4 bases and the J segment 3 bases; nucleotides outside the gene matches: 4. This CDR3 has 14 residues. The CDR3 region has the DNA TGTGCCAGCAGCCGACAGGGGAAAGACACTGAAGCTTTCTTT. Encoded protein: CASSRQGKDTEAFF.

This sequence joins TRBV20-1 and TRBJ1-5; tentative D call: TRBD1 (6 bases). The CDR3 length is 13 residues. V was clipped by 6 bases and J by 4 bases, with 13 bases between them. Germline V gives CDR1 DFQATT, CDR2 SNEGSKA (reference sequence). The chain's CDR3 is CSARNTGNQPQHF. CDR3 nucleotides: TGCAGTGCAAGGAACACAGGGAATCAGCCCCAGCATTTT.

This clonotype was counted between two and nine times. The V gene is TRBV12-3 or TRBV12-4, the J gene TRBJ2-3; D assignment may be TRBD1 or TRBD2 (5 bases each). V lost 1 base to trimming and J lost 2 bases, with 13 bases between them. The CDR3 is made up of 16 amino acids. CDR3 sequence: CASSLEGGGPTDTQYF. Written as DNA, the CDR3 is TGTGCCAGCAGTTTAGAAGGTGGGGGACCCACAGATACGCAGTATTTT.

Comments on this clonotype: Possible read error: a much larger clone is one base away. This sequence joins TRBV7-2 and TRBJ2-7, with TRBD1 as a possible D gene (6 bases). Looked up from germline, CDR1 is SGHTA and CDR2 is FQGNSA. The CDR3 sequence is 12 residues long. CDR3: CAGSARGYEQYF. DNA for the CDR3: TGTGCCGGCAGCGCCAGGGGTTACGAGCAGTACTTC.

In this sample, this clonotype turned up many times. J is TRBJ2-7 and V is TRBV29-1, with 11 bases aligning to TRBD2. This CDR3 has 17 amino acids. The germline V gene has CDR1 SQVTM and CDR2 ANQGSEA. Trimming at V came to 1 base and at J to 3 bases, leaving 11 bases not matched to a gene. The CDR3 sequence is CSVEVVGDSGRVYEQYF. CDR3 sequence (DNA): TGCAGCGTTGAAGTTGTGGGGGATAGCGGGAGGGTCTACGAGCAGTACTTC.

This clonotype has at least ten counts. The chain couples TRBV20-1 to TRBJ2-1; 9 bases match TRBD1. Germline trimming cut 5 bases from V and 4 bases from J; bases unmatched to any gene: 12. This CDR3 comprises 16 residues. Germline V gives CDR1 DFQATT, CDR2 SNEGSKA (reference sequence). In nucleotides, the CDR3 is TGCAGTGCTCGGTCCGGGACAGGGAAACGTTACAATGAGCAGTTCTTC. This encodes CSARSGTGKRYNEQFF.

Only one count was recorded for this clonotype. The gene calls are TRBV5-1 and TRBJ2-1; 13 bases are a match to TRBD2. CDR3 length: 17 amino acids. V gave up 4 bases and J gave up 8 bases; unmatched junction bases: 12. Germline lookup yields CDR1 SGHRS and CDR2 YFSETQ. CDR3 in DNA: TGCGCCAGCAGCAGGGGCTGGGGGACTAGCGGGGTGGATGAGCAGTTCTTC. It specifies CASSRGWGTSGVDEQFF.

With respect to this clonotype: At one of its ends the junction is not consistent with the germline gene, which may arise from a read error. The chain is built from TRBV11-1 and TRBJ2-7, with a possible D match to TRBD1 (5 bases). Germline V lookup: CDR1 SGHAT, CDR2 FQDESV (reference sequence). CDR3 length: 15 amino acids. The CDR3, as DNA: TGTGCCAGCAGCCACCGGGCAGGGATCTCCTACGGGCAGTACTTC. This gives the protein CASSHRAGISYGQYF.

This clonotype was observed a few times. This chain joins TRBV28 and TRBJ1-2; D gene unclear. The CDR3 sequence is 14 residues long. Germline V CDR1 and CDR2: MDHEN, SYDVKM. Deletions cut 9 bases from V and 3 bases from J, with 17 bases between. CDR3 in amino acids: CASISPGRDYGYTF. In DNA form, the CDR3 reads TGTGCCAGTATTTCGCCCGGACGGGACTATGGCTACACCTTC.

The chain links TRBV6-1 to TRBJ1-2; 8 nucleotides agree with TRBD1. CDR3 length equals 16 residues. CDR1 is MNHNS, CDR2 SASEGT, per germline. V shed 0 bases, J shed 3 bases, and the junction held 6 bases outside the gene matches. This CDR3 reads CASSEARTTGDYGYTF. The CDR3 nucleotides are TGTGCCAGCAGTGAAGCTCGGACGACAGGGGACTATGGCTACACCTTC.

Turning to this clonotype: A much more abundant neighbour one base away suggests this may be a read error. The J gene is TRBJ2-7, the V gene TRBV3-1; TRBD1 might be the D (6 bases). Germline V gene lookup returns CDR1 LGHDT and CDR2 YNNKEL (reference sequence). This CDR3 region has 15 residues. CDR3 DNA: TGTGCCGGCAGCCAAGATCTCCGACAGGCCTACGAGCAGTACTTC. Protein sequence: CAGSQDLRQAYEQYF.

Details on this clonotype: Compared with germline, one end of the junction differs, possibly owing to a read error. This CDR3 is CASSQDHGGLVSGVAYAQYF. The CDR3, as DNA: TGTGCCAGCAGCCAAGATCACGGGGGACTGGTTAGCGGTGTTGCCTACGCGCAGTACTTC. This chain connects TRBV4-2 to TRBJ2-7, with D possibly matching TRBD2 (6 bases). The CDR3 spans 20 residues. Per germline, CDR1 LGHNA and CDR2 YNFKEQ.

The chain joins TRBV24-1 to TRBJ2-4; a possible D gene is TRBD1 (5 bases). V gave up 4 bases and J gave up 7 bases, with 10 bases separating them. The CDR3 has 13 amino acids. CDR1 and CDR2 from the germline V gene are KGHDR and SFDVKD. The CDR3 spells CATSDGQGNIQYF. The DNA of the CDR3 is TGTGCCACCAGTGACGGGCAGGGCAACATTCAGTACTTC.

A few counts support this clonotype. The J gene is TRBJ1-1, the V gene TRBV29-1; D perhaps matches TRBD1 (5 bases). V lost 5 bases and J 1 base, leaving 14 bases between the germline ends. This CDR3 is 14 amino acids long. Germline V lookup: CDR1 SQVTM, CDR2 ANQGSEA. The CDR3 loop is CSVFVPGKNTEAFF. As DNA, the CDR3 is TGCAGCGTTTTCGTACCAGGGAAGAACACTGAAGCTTTCTTT.

The V gene is TRBV6-6, the J gene TRBJ1-4; 8 nucleotides align to TRBD1. Germline CDR1 and CDR2: MNHNY and SVGAGI (reference sequence). The length of the CDR3 is 15 residues. V was pared by 7 bases and J by 4 bases, with 8 bases of the junction left unmatched. CDR3 in DNA: TGTGCCAGCAACAAGCAGGGGGCAATTAATGAAAAACTGTTTTTT. The encoded protein is CASNKQGAINEKLFF.

This clonotype has only a few counts. The chain recombines TRBV5-1 with TRBJ1-2; possible D gene TRBD1, 5 bases. The CDR3 runs 12 residues. CDR1 and CDR2 from the germline V gene are SGHRS and YFSETQ. V lost 4 bases, J lost 8 bases, and 12 bases lay in between. The CDR3 DNA reads as TGCGCCAGCAGCGTTGGGGCAGAGGGCTACACCTTC. Encoded protein: CASSVGAEGYTF. Filled out from reference TRBV5-1 and TRBJ1-2, the complete variable domain reads KAGVTQTPRYLIKTRGQQVTLSCSPISGHRSVSWYQQTPGQGLQFLFEYFSETQRNKGNFPGRFSGRQFSNSRSEMNVSTLELGDSALYLCASSVGAEGYTFGSGTRLTVV.

The gene calls are TRBV5-5 and TRBJ2-7; tentatively, D is TRBD2 (6 bases). The CDR3 length is 13 residues. CDR1 SGHKS and CDR2 YYEKEE come from the germline V gene (reference sequence). Trimming left V 6 bases short and J 0 bases short, with 10 bases between. The CDR3 here is CASTTGLSYEQYF. CDR3 nucleotides: TGTGCCAGCACCACGGGACTCTCCTACGAGCAGTACTTC. Full variable domain (outside the CDR3, taken from reference TRBV5-5 and TRBJ2-7): DAGVTQSPTHLIKTRGQQVTLRCSPISGHKSVSWYQQVLGQGPQFIFQYYEKEERGRGNFPDRFSARQFPNYSSELNVNALLLGDSALYLCASTTGLSYEQYFGPGTRLTVT.

On this clonotype: At one end the junction does not follow the germline gene, possibly because of a read error. The chain uses TRBV5-1 and TRBJ2-5, with 9 bases that match TRBD1. The CDR3 is 15 residues long. CDR1 and CDR2 from the germline V gene are SGHRS and YFSETQ. CDR3 coding DNA: TGCGCCAGCAGGATAACCGGGACAGGGTCAATAGAGTTGAACTTC. Its protein is CASRITGTGSIELNF.

Notes on this clonotype: The junction departs from the called germline gene at one end, perhaps through a read error. The chain couples TRBV9 to TRBJ1-2; unclear D gene. The CDR3 consists of 10 residues. Germline CDR1 SGDLS, CDR2 YYNGEE. The CDR3 sequence: CASSGYGHTF. In DNA, the CDR3 is TGTGCCAGCAGCGGGTATGGCCACACCTTC.

The V gene is TRBV6-2 or TRBV6-3, the J gene TRBJ2-5; no reliable D call. The CDR3 has 13 residues. The germline V gene has CDR1 MNHEY and CDR2 SVGEGT. V lost 4 bases, J lost 5 bases, and 11 bases lay in between. CDR3 DNA: TGTGCCAGCAGTTTGTGGCAGGTGGAGACCCAGTACTTC. Residues: CASSLWQVETQYF.

V usage is TRBV20-1 and J usage is TRBJ2-3; 9 positions agree with TRBD2. V lost 3 bases to trimming and J lost 4 bases; unmatched junction nucleotides: 5. Germline V gives CDR1 DFQATT, CDR2 SNEGSKA (reference sequence). This CDR3 region has 14 residues. The CDR3 reads CSARRAGGPDTQYF. The DNA for the CDR3 is TGCAGTGCTAGGCGGGCGGGAGGGCCAGATACGCAGTATTTT.

The chain is built from TRBV28 and TRBJ2-1; D could derive from TRBD1 or TRBD2 (6 bases each). This CDR3 has 16 amino acids. Per germline, CDR1 MDHEN and CDR2 SYDVKM. V lost 3 bases and J lost 2, with 14 bases in between. CDR3 sequence reads: CASSLLWGAPYNEQFF. The CDR3 DNA is TGTGCCAGCAGTTTGTTATGGGGGGCCCCCTACAATGAGCAGTTCTTC.